What follows is one T cell receptor beta chain and its context. What it binds is not known. Possible read error: a much larger clone is one base away. From around 18-30 mg of unsorted bulk tissue, DNA and RNA were co-extracted together. Primary liver carcinoma, confirmed by histopathology, was surgically resected. Production of TCR beta cDNA used around 500 ng total RNA together with a constant-region primer. A slightly modified ARM-PCR protocol with three nested multiplex PCR rounds produced these TCR beta libraries. Amplification in the first two PCR rounds was performed using TRBV1-TRBV30 forward primers and a C-beta reverse primer for 10 cycles each. TCRdb processed the multiplex PCR reads anew with MiXCR; each CDR3 protein has one entry. The table lists 84,000 or so distinct CDR3 sequences, roughly 72% of them singletons. This sample is part of a study of tumor-infiltrating lymphocytes in primary liver carcinoma. Whole-study context: The five patients, who were men and women, ranged in age from 30 to 69 years.

The V segment lost 3 bases and the J segment 6 bases; nucleotides outside the gene matches: 18. CDR3 size: 18 residues. Germline V gives CDR1 WSHSY, CDR2 SAAADI. General study points: Tumor-adjacent and tumor-blood pairs shared less of their repertoires than tumor region pairs shared. Found in all five tumor regions were only about 7.5-25% of top clones.

This receptor was obtained from a man aged 40-49 years with primary liver carcinoma and hepatitis B virus infection. The chain is built from TRBV10-2 and TRBJ2-3; TRBD2 matches 7 bases. The sample taken for sequencing was liver tumor tissue from sampling region 1. Regarding subset: tumor region T1, superior pole. The DNA for the CDR3 is TGCGCCAGCAGTGAAAGGGACTTCGTGGGAGGGCCTGGGGATACGCAGTATTTT. Its translation is CASSERDFVGGPGDTQYF.